The source of this T cell receptor (beta chain) is a study of T cell responses to AZD1222 COVID-19 vaccine. TCRdb's copy holds only in-frame clones and misses some; the assay was immunoSEQ multiplex PCR. The data hold 110,000 to 150,000 clones, with 90% to 95% observed a single time. Sequencing was performed on peripheral blood, taken on day 0 of AZD1222 vaccination. This sequence originates from an adult in good health.

CDR3 in amino acids: CASSPGTGNTEAFF. The CDR3 DNA sequence: TGTGCCAGCTCACCAGGGACAGGGAACACTGAAGCTTTCTTT. V gene TRBV18 combines with J gene TRBJ1-1, with 8 bases lining up with TRBD1. Germline CDR1 KGHSH, CDR2 LQKENI. The CDR3 totals 14 residues. V gave up 2 bases and J gave up 1 base; unmatched junction bases: 0.